Shown below are 9 T cell receptor beta chains from a single sample sequenced in a study of control samples from healthy donors and cancer patients. Clones were sequenced by immunoSEQ multiplex PCR, and TCRdb holds only the in-frame ones, with some missing. The table includes about 70,000 clones, about 89% detected once. Sequencing used PBMCs. The origin of the receptors is a woman aged 50 to 65 with head and neck cancer.

V and J are TRBV5-6 and TRBJ1-4; the D gene is possibly TRBD1 (6 bases). The CDR3 has 16 amino acids. With 4 bases removed from V and 2 bases from J, the gap between germline ends came to 15 bases. Germline CDR1 SGHDT, CDR2 YYEEEE. CDR3 in amino acids: CASSDYRERTNEKLFF. The CDR3 DNA reads as TGTGCCAGCAGCGACTACAGGGAGAGGACTAATGAAAAACTGTTTTTT.

A single count supports this clone. This chain links TRBV27 with TRBJ1-5, with a weak D call TRBD1 (5 bases). Per germline, CDR1 MNHEY and CDR2 SMNVEV (reference sequence). Trimming took off 4 bases at V and 5 bases at J, with 9 bases between the two ends. This CDR3 has 13 amino acids. This CDR3 is CASSWQGHQPQHF. The CDR3 DNA is TGTGCCAGCAGTTGGCAGGGCCATCAGCCCCAGCATTTT.

This CDR3 is CASSLGKGARKETQYF. Written as DNA, the CDR3 is TGTGCCAGCAGCTTAGGAAAGGGGGCGCGTAAGGAGACCCAGTACTTC. This sequence joins TRBV7-6 and TRBJ2-5; 7 bases match TRBD1. Trimming cost V 1 base and J 5 bases; bases outside gene matches: 10. CDR3 length: 16 amino acids. Germline V gene sequence: CDR1 SGHVS, CDR2 FNYEAQ.

V usage is TRBV11-1 and J usage is TRBJ1-6; D is unclear. Germline loops: CDR1 SGHAT, CDR2 FQDESV (reference sequence). The CDR3 is made up of 15 amino acids. Trimming took 5 bases from V and 0 from J, leaving 8 bases between them. The CDR3 coding sequence is TGTGCCAGCAGCCTAGACACCTCCTATAATTCACCCCTCCACTTT. As protein: CASSLDTSYNSPLHF.

The rearrangement joins TRBV5-5 to TRBJ2-7; TRBD1 aligns across 7 bases. Germline-derived CDR1 and CDR2 are SGHKS and YYEKEE (reference sequence). This CDR3 has 15 amino acids. V was clipped by 2 bases and J by 3 bases; unmatched bases: 8. For the CDR3, the DNA is TGTGCCAGCAGCTTTTCAGACAGGGTGGACTACGAGCAGTACTTC. It codes for CASSFSDRVDYEQYF.

The chain couples TRBV5-1 to TRBJ2-5; either TRBD1 or TRBD2 may fit D (6 bases each). Per the germline V gene, CDR1 is SGHRS and CDR2 is YFSETQ. The CDR3 totals 14 residues. V was shortened by 0 bases and J by 5 bases, with 11 bases between the two germline ends. This chain's CDR3 is CASSLAGAGETQYF. As DNA, the CDR3 is TGCGCCAGCAGCTTGGCGGGGGCGGGGGAGACCCAGTACTTC.

J is TRBJ1-1 and V is TRBV29-1, with D hard to call. Trimming removed 3 bases from V and 1 base from J, with 6 bases in between. Germline assignment: CDR1 SQVTM and CDR2 ANQGSEA. CDR3 length: 12 residues. The CDR3 loop reads CSVEPGNTEAFF. CDR3 nucleotide sequence: TGCAGCGTTGAGCCAGGGAACACTGAAGCTTTCTTT.

The rearrangement joins TRBV5-1 to TRBJ2-7, with D perhaps TRBD2 (6 bases). CDR1 SGHRS and CDR2 YFSETQ come from the germline V gene. This CDR3 contains 14 residues. V was pared by 0 bases and J by 2 bases, with 9 bases between. CDR3 region: CASSLGLGAYEQYF. The DNA of the CDR3 is TGCGCCAGCAGCTTGGGACTAGGAGCCTACGAGCAGTACTTC.

V and J are TRBV5-6 and TRBJ1-6, with TRBD1 identical over 7 bases. The trim removed 2 bases at V and 9 bases at J, leaving 11 bases unmatched. Germline lookup yields CDR1 SGHDT and CDR2 YYEEEE. This CDR3 spans 16 amino acids. The CDR3 here is CASSLNPTGSGSPLHF. CDR3 sequence (DNA): TGTGCCAGCAGCTTAAACCCGACAGGGTCTGGTTCACCCCTCCACTTT.